Described below is a single T cell receptor (beta chain) sequence and its context. Some clones are missing from TCRdb's copy, which holds only in-frame ones; the method was immunoSEQ multiplex PCR. The sample has around 600,000 clones, around 97% seen once. This sample is part of a study of shared clonotypes between healthy human individuals. V lost 2 bases and J 4 bases, leaving 11 bases between the germline ends. Germline V lookup: CDR1 MNHNY, CDR2 SVGAGI (reference sequence). This CDR3 is 15 amino acids long. This chain joins TRBV6-6 and TRBJ2-2; the D is unclear. The clonotype comes from a woman aged 30 to 39 in good health. The specimen sequenced was naive CD4+ T cells sorted from blood. The subset: CD45RA+ positively selected. The CDR3 reads CASSYVYSSTGELFF. CDR3 in DNA: TGTGCCAGCAGTTACGTCTACTCCTCCACCGGGGAGCTGTTTTTT.